The T cell receptor beta chain described here comes from a study of blood T cell repertoires in COVID-19. With 7 bases clipped from V and 8 bases from J, the junction kept 15 bases outside the gene matches. This CDR3 is built from 15 residues. Germline V gene lookup returns CDR1 SQVTM and CDR2 ANQGSEA. This clone has a handful of counts. Clones were read by immunoSEQ multiplex PCR, and TCRdb kept only the in-frame ones, dropping some. The data show under 130,000 clones, 81% seen once. The sequence derives from an elderly man with acute or convalescent COVID-19. Material for sequencing was peripheral blood. This chain joins TRBV29-1 and TRBJ2-1, with 9 bases lining up with TRBD1. The CDR3 spells CSARTGTGYGDEQFF. In DNA, the CDR3 is TGCAGCGCTAGAACCGGGACAGGGTACGGGGATGAGCAGTTCTTC.